The T cell receptor beta chain described here comes from a study of cytomegalovirus exposure and HLA in healthy donors. Trimming took off 4 bases at V and 5 bases at J, with 17 bases between the two ends. The germline CDR1 and CDR2 sequences are SGDLS and YYNGEE. The CDR3 covers 15 residues. Here immunoSEQ multiplex PCR was the method, and the copy in TCRdb shows in-frame clones only, minus some. The table records some 170,000 clones, nearly 90% of them present only once. The chain recombines TRBV9 with TRBJ2-3; weak D call: TRBD2 (5 bases). This clonotype originated in a woman under 30 in good health and CMV-seropositive. The sequenced sample consisted of PBMCs. The CDR3 here is CASSKGVLYGDTQYF. The CDR3 DNA is TGTGCCAGCAGCAAGGGAGTGTTGTATGGAGATACGCAGTATTTT.